The rows below give T cell receptor beta chains drawn from one sample of a study of OX40 agonist ivuxolimab in advanced cancers. Assay: immunoSEQ multiplex PCR; the TCRdb copy retains only in-frame clones and omits some. The sample has tens of thousands of clones, roughly 90% seen once; the top ten hold roughly 1.3%. The sequencing used CD4+ or CD8+ T cells sorted from blood, collected in a trial of the OX40 agonist ivuxolimab. These receptor sequences come from an adult with an advanced solid tumor such as melanoma, head and neck, liver or kidney cancer. CDR3s include the opening cysteine and the closing phenylalanine or tryptophan. The D gene is left open where the match is weak. Expanded clones get a size class; other rows say once, few or many, or leave the size out.

j_gene	v_gene	d_gene	abundance	CDR3aa	CDR3nt
TRBJ1-1	TRBV10-3	.	.	CATGQALEAFF	TGTGCCACAGGGCAGGCCCTTGAAGCTTTCTTT
TRBJ1-1	TRBV7-6	.	.	CASSTQKDTEAFF	TGTGCCAGCAGCACCCAGAAGGATACTGAAGCTTTCTTT
TRBJ1-5	TRBV6-1	TRBD1	.	CASQGAGNQPQHF	TGTGCCAGCCAGGGGGCGGGCAATCAGCCCCAGCATTTT
TRBJ1-5	TRBV30	.	.	CAWSGGRPRNQPQHF	TGTGCCTGGAGCGGAGGGAGGCCCCGCAATCAGCCCCAGCATTTT
TRBJ2-5	TRBV9	.	.	CASSVAGYQETQYF	TGTGCCAGCAGCGTAGCGGGGTACCAAGAGACCCAGTACTTC
TRBJ2-4	TRBV6-4	TRBD2	once	CASSDSWLAGLKVDIQYF	TGTGCCAGCAGTGACTCTTGGCTAGCGGGGTTGAAGGTAGACATTCAGTACTTC
TRBJ2-1	TRBV2	.	.	CASSISRDNEQFF	TGTGCCAGCAGTATCTCGAGAGACAATGAGCAGTTCTTC
TRBJ2-3	TRBV7-3	.	.	CASSLTATDTQYF	TGTGCCAGCAGCTTAACGGCGACAGATACGCAGTATTTT
TRBJ2-2	TRBV13	.	once	CASSLSGGYTGELFF	TGTGCCAGCAGCTTATCAGGGGGGTACACCGGGGAGCTGTTTTTT
TRBJ2-7	TRBV6-5	.	.	CASTGEAVQNYEQYF	TGTGCCAGCACCGGTGAAGCAGTCCAGAACTACGAGCAGTACTTC
TRBJ2-7	TRBV27	TRBD2	once	CASSWGLQNYEQYF	TGTGCCAGCAGTTGGGGACTACAAAACTACGAGCAGTACTTC
TRBJ1-1	TRBV7-9	.	.	CASSLQGMNTEAFF	TGTGCCAGCAGCTTACAGGGTATGAACACTGAAGCTTTCTTT
TRBJ1-2	TRBV19	TRBD1	.	CATRLRAGTEGGYTF	TGTGCCACCCGGTTGCGGGCCGGGACAGAAGGAGGCTACACCTTC
TRBJ1-5	TRBV27	.	.	CASSLWGGSNQPQHF	TGTGCCAGCAGTTTATGGGGAGGTAGCAATCAGCCCCAGCATTTT
TRBJ2-5	TRBV14	.	once	CASSQVGGVETQYF	TGTGCCAGCAGCCAAGTAGGCGGGGTTGAGACCCAGTACTTC
TRBJ2-2	TRBV30	TRBD1	.	CAWSGWDSNTGELFF	TGTGCCTGGAGTGGGTGGGACAGCAACACCGGGGAGCTGTTTTTT
TRBJ2-7	TRBV9	TRBD1	.	CASSKDRGRDEQYF	TGTGCCAGCAGCAAGGACAGGGGGCGCGACGAGCAGTACTTC
TRBJ1-1	TRBV28	.	.	CASSYIGEAFF	TGTGCCAGCAGTTATATTGGTGAAGCTTTCTTT
TRBJ2-2	TRBV19	.	.	CASSPRGAVATGELFF	TGTGCCAGTAGTCCACGGGGGGCGGTGGCCACCGGGGAGCTGTTTTTT
TRBJ1-1	TRBV11-2	.	few	CASSPQRGRAAAFF	TGTGCCAGCAGCCCCCAACGCGGCAGGGCCGCGGCTTTCTTT
TRBJ2-5	TRBV28	.	.	CASSPSGGTRETQYF	TGTGCCAGCAGTCCCTCTGGGGGGACACGGGAGACCCAGTACTTC
TRBJ2-1	TRBV5-4	.	.	CASSFRATTLRYNEQFF	TGTGCCAGCAGCTTTCGAGCGACAACCTTACGATACAATGAGCAGTTCTTC
TRBJ2-7	TRBV28	.	.	CASSSNRRDEQYF	TGTGCCAGCAGTTCTAATCGGCGGGACGAGCAGTACTTC
TRBJ2-1	TRBV7-8	TRBD2	.	CASSQLAAYNEQFF	TGTGCCAGCAGCCAACTAGCGGCCTACAATGAGCAGTTCTTC
TRBJ1-1	TRBV19	.	.	CASTPPGLNTEAFF	TGTGCCAGTACCCCTCCGGGACTGAACACTGAAGCTTTCTTT
TRBJ1-6	TRBV18	TRBD1	.	CASSPEDRGRSPLHF	TGTGCCAGCTCACCGGAGGACAGGGGGCGTTCACCCCTCCACTTT
TRBJ2-3	TRBV7-3	TRBD2	.	CASSLFSGRTDTQYF	TGTGCCAGCAGCTTATTTAGCGGGAGAACAGATACGCAGTATTTT
TRBJ2-3	TRBV7-8	TRBD1	.	CASSLGQGNTQYF	TGTGCCAGCAGCTTGGGACAGGGTAATACGCAGTATTTT
TRBJ1-3	TRBV11-2	.	.	CASSLALGRGGNTIYF	TGTGCCAGCAGCTTAGCTCTGGGCAGGGGTGGAAACACCATATATTTT
TRBJ2-5	TRBV10-3	TRBD1	.	CAISDNRGETQYF	TGTGCCATCAGTGATAACAGGGGGGAGACCCAGTACTTC
TRBJ2-2	TRBV5-1	TRBD1	.	CASSTRDRGSGELFF	TGCGCCAGCAGCACCCGGGACAGGGGGTCCGGGGAGCTGTTTTTT
TRBJ1-5	TRBV7-8	TRBD1	.	CASSFGTGGAGNQPQHF	TGTGCCAGCAGCTTTGGGACAGGGGGCGCAGGCAATCAGCCCCAGCATTTT
TRBJ2-1	TRBV6-1	TRBD2	.	CASSGTSGGYNEQFF	TGTGCCAGCAGCGGTACTAGCGGGGGCTACAATGAGCAGTTCTTC
TRBJ1-2	TRBV28	.	.	CASFGQNNYGYTF	TGTGCCAGCTTCGGACAGAATAACTATGGCTACACCTTC
TRBJ1-5	TRBV4-1	.	.	CASSTRTETNQPQHF	TGCGCCAGCAGCACACGGACAGAAACTAATCAGCCCCAGCATTTT
TRBJ1-1	TRBV9	TRBD1	few	CASSVGSSGGTEAFF	TGTGCCAGCAGCGTAGGGTCCTCAGGGGGCACTGAAGCTTTCTTT
TRBJ1-2	TRBV5-6	.	.	CASSLSSSRFF	TGTGCCAGCAGCTTGAGCAGTTCTCGGTTCTTC
TRBJ1-5	TRBV9	.	few	CASSATLNQPQHF	TGTGCCAGCAGCGCAACATTAAATCAGCCCCAGCATTTT
TRBJ2-7	TRBV5-1	.	.	CASTWTTPVYEQYF	TGCGCCAGCACTTGGACTACACCCGTCTACGAGCAGTACTTC
TRBJ1-1	TRBV20-1	.	.	CSAIGIQMAFF	TGCAGTGCTATAGGTATCCAGATGGCTTTCTTT
TRBJ2-2	TRBV20-1	.	few	CSASRSGELFF	TGCAGTGCTAGCAGGAGTGGGGAGCTGTTTTTT
TRBJ2-3	TRBV19	.	once	CASSPADYGTDTQYF	TGTGCCAGTAGTCCCGCTGACTATGGCACAGATACGCAGTATTTT
TRBJ2-1	TRBV5-1	TRBD2	.	CASSLGGGRYNEQFF	TGCGCCAGCAGCTTGGGCGGGGGGAGGTACAATGAGCAGTTCTTC
TRBJ2-1	TRBV18	TRBD2	.	CASSPPTSGRAREQFF	TGTGCCAGCTCACCTCCTACTAGCGGGAGGGCCAGGGAGCAGTTCTTC
TRBJ2-5	TRBV10-3	.	.	CAISESGETQYF	TGTGCCATCAGTGAGTCCGGAGAGACCCAGTACTTC
TRBJ2-5	TRBV14	.	.	CASSLSGAETQYF	TGTGCCAGCAGCCTCTCGGGGGCAGAGACCCAGTACTTC
TRBJ2-7	TRBV30	TRBD1	.	CAWRQTGGGYEQYF	TGTGCCTGGAGACAAACAGGGGGCGGCTACGAGCAGTACTTC
TRBJ2-1	TRBV5-1	.	.	CASSLARSSRSGEQFF	TGCGCCAGCAGCTTGGCCCGCTCGAGTCGGTCCGGGGAGCAGTTCTTC
TRBJ2-1	TRBV7-2	.	.	CASSLEGTLLNEQFF	TGTGCCAGCAGCTTAGAAGGGACTCTTCTCAATGAGCAGTTCTTC
TRBJ2-7	TRBV19	.	.	CASSIGPLDEQYF	TGTGCCAGTAGTATAGGACCCCTCGACGAGCAGTACTTC
TRBJ1-1	TRBV7-9	.	.	CASSLDLQATRAFF	TGTGCCAGCAGCTTAGACCTTCAGGCCACCCGGGCTTTCTTT